The 17 T cell receptor beta chains given below trace back to one sample, sequenced in a study of T-cell reconstitution after alpha-beta-depleted transplantation in children. A TCRbeta library incorporating unique molecular identifiers was prepared. TCRdb reanalysed the PCR reads using MiXCR and keeps one entry per CDR3 protein. This table holds some 640,000 distinct CDR3 sequences, about 15% found once. The sample was PBMCs from the stem cell graft donor, taken from the stem cell graft. These receptors were obtained from a human donor who donated a stem cell graft to a child with acute myeloid leukemia.

This clonotype was detected only once. A clone one base away is much larger, so this may be a read error. J is TRBJ1-1 and V is TRBV7-9; D ambiguous. V was cut by 5 bases and J by 7 bases, with 8 bases left in between. Germline V lookup: CDR1 SEHNR, CDR2 FQNEAQ (reference sequence). CDR3 size: 11 residues. The CDR3 reads CASSADGEAFF. Here the CDR3 DNA reads TGTGCCAGCAGCGCCGACGGTGAAGCTTTCTTT. The full variable domain, its missing parts supplied by reference TRBV7-9 and TRBJ1-1, is DTGVSQNPRHKITKRGQNVTFRCDPISEHNRLYWYRQTLGQGPEFLTYFQNEAQLEKSRLLSDRFSAERPKGSFSTLEIQRTEQGDSAMYLCASSADGEAFFGQGTRLTVV.

The rearrangement links TRBV5-1 to TRBJ2-7, with 14 bases identical to TRBD2. The CDR3 has 16 residues. J gave up 4 bases and V 4 bases, and 7 bases lay outside the gene matches. Germline CDR1 and CDR2: SGHRS and YFSETQ. The CDR3 DNA sequence: TGCGCCAGCAGCCAACTGGGACTAGCGGGGGATTACGAGCAGTACTTC. This encodes CASSQLGLAGDYEQYF.

This clonotype was seen repeatedly, ten times or more. This chain connects TRBV20-1 to TRBJ2-7; D might be TRBD1 or TRBD2, each matching 5 bases. Germline assignment: CDR1 DFQATT and CDR2 SNEGSKA (reference sequence). The CDR3 totals 17 residues. The V end lost 6 bases, the J end lost 0 bases, and 24 bases lay between the germline ends. The CDR3 reads CSALGDDGGRSSYEQYF. The CDR3 DNA reads as TGCAGTGCCCTCGGGGACGATGGGGGTAGGAGCTCCTACGAGCAGTACTTC.

In its sample, this clonotype was seen a few times. The V gene is TRBV20-1, the J gene TRBJ1-1; D is ambiguous. Germline V gene sequence: CDR1 DFQATT, CDR2 SNEGSKA (reference sequence). V was trimmed by 0 bases and J by 1 base, leaving 12 bases between them. CDR3 size: 15 residues. The CDR3, as DNA: TGCAGTGCTAGAGATATGGAGAACTGGAACACTGAAGCTTTCTTT. Translating it yields CSARDMENWNTEAFF.

As to this clonotype: One base away lies a much larger clone, so this may be a sequencing read error. V gene TRBV20-1 combines with J gene TRBJ1-5, with 7 bases aligning to TRBD1. The CDR3 totals 15 residues. The J segment lost 6 bases and the V segment lost 2 bases, leaving 10 bases of the junction unmatched. The V gene's germline CDR1 is DFQATT and CDR2 SNEGSKA (reference sequence). This chain's CDR3 is CSARQDREEVQPQHF. The CDR3 nucleotides read TGCAGTGCTAGACAAGACAGGGAAGAGGTTCAGCCCCAGCATTTT.

The chain joins TRBV4-1 to TRBJ1-5; 7 nucleotides match TRBD1. CDR3 length: 13 amino acids. Losses at the gene ends were 5 bases for V and 7 bases for J; bases not matched to a gene: 5. Germline V lookup: CDR1 MGHRA, CDR2 YSYEKL. The CDR3 DNA sequence: TGCGCCAGCAGCGCAGGGGGAGGACAGCCCCAGCATTTT. Amino acid sequence: CASSAGGGQPQHF.

In its sample, this clonotype was seen many times. This chain joins TRBV15 and TRBJ1-1; possible D gene TRBD1, 5 bases. The CDR3 is 14 residues long. Germline V gene lookup returns CDR1 LNHNV and CDR2 YYDKDF (reference sequence). V shed 0 bases and J shed 4 bases, with 9 bases lying between them. The CDR3 spells CATSRDQRGTEAFF. The CDR3 nucleotides are TGTGCCACCAGCAGAGATCAGAGGGGCACTGAAGCTTTCTTT.

A few counts support this clonotype. The gene calls are TRBV12-3 or TRBV12-4 and TRBJ2-7; 10 bases line up with TRBD2. Trimming cost V 1 base and J 4 bases; bases outside gene matches: 4. The CDR3 covers 15 residues. CDR3 DNA: TGTGCCAGCAGTTTAGTTAGCGGGGGGTCTTACGAGCAGTACTTC. It encodes CASSLVSGGSYEQYF.

This clonotype was picked up many times. CDR3 DNA: TGTGCCAGCAGCTTGTACCCGAACACTGAAGCTTTCTTT. The encoded protein is CASSLYPNTEAFF. V gene TRBV5-8 combines with J gene TRBJ1-1; D uncertain. This CDR3 comprises 13 residues. Deletions cut 1 base from V and 1 base from J, with 5 bases between. CDR1 SGHTS and CDR2 YDEGEE come from the germline V gene.

The table lists this clonotype with many counts. The gene calls are TRBV29-1 and TRBJ2-7; D is unclear. The CDR3 is 11 residues long. V lost 4 bases and J 2 bases, leaving 6 bases between the germline ends. Germline CDR1 SQVTM, CDR2 ANQGSEA. The CDR3 region is CSVVDAYEQYF. The CDR3 DNA reads as TGCAGCGTTGTCGATGCCTACGAGCAGTACTTC.

This clonotype was observed at least ten times. The CDR3, as DNA: TGTGCCAGCAGCTACGCAGGGGGGGACTATGGCTACACCTTC. Protein product: CASSYAGGDYGYTF. The V and J genes are TRBV7-2 and TRBJ1-2; TRBD1 agrees at 7 bases. This CDR3 comprises 14 residues. Per germline, CDR1 SGHTA and CDR2 FQGNSA. V trimming: 4 bases; J trimming: 3 bases; junction bases outside the gene matches: 5.

Note on this clonotype: A much more abundant neighbour one base away suggests this may be a read error. This sequence joins TRBV6-2 or TRBV6-3 and TRBJ2-1; D gene uncertain. V lost 5 bases and J lost 3, with 29 bases in between. The germline CDR1 and CDR2 sequences are MNHEY and SVGEGT. The CDR3 spans 20 residues. The CDR3 nucleotides are TGTGCCAGCAGTACCGACCCCGCTTCTGGTTCCGAAAGCTGCTACAATGAGCAGTTCTTC. This encodes CASSTDPASGSESCYNEQFF.

The sample holds many counts of this clonotype. This rearrangement joins TRBV20-1 to TRBJ1-1; maybe TRBD1 (5 bases). CDR3 length: 13 amino acids. The germline V and J ends were trimmed by 6 bases and 4 bases, with 15 bases remaining between them. Germline V gene sequence: CDR1 DFQATT, CDR2 SNEGSKA (reference sequence). The CDR3 region has the DNA TGCAGTGCGATTATCCGGGGGGTCACTGAAGCTTTCTTT. Amino acid sequence: CSAIIRGVTEAFF.

The chain links TRBV6-1 to TRBJ2-3; 8 bases fit TRBD1. The CDR3 runs to 19 residues. Trimming removed 4 bases from V and 6 bases from J; junction bases left unmatched: 21. The V gene's germline CDR1 is MNHNS and CDR2 SASEGT. The CDR3 sequence is CASSARSNRGVLDWDTQYF. CDR3 coding DNA: TGTGCCAGCAGTGCGCGGAGTAACAGGGGGGTTCTGGATTGGGATACGCAGTATTTT.

The V gene is TRBV24-1, the J gene TRBJ2-1; no definite D call. The CDR3 length is 12 residues. With 12 bases removed from V and 8 bases from J, the gap between germline ends came to 16 bases. Germline values: CDR1 KGHDR, CDR2 SFDVKD. The CDR3 is CASAERADEQFF. The CDR3, as DNA: TGTGCCTCCGCGGAAAGGGCCGATGAGCAGTTCTTC.

This clonotype was detected many times. Germline and junction disagree at one end, which may indicate a read error. The chain combines TRBV25-1 with TRBJ2-3, with D tentatively TRBD1 or TRBD2 (5 bases each). The CDR3 consists of 15 residues. Germline lookup yields CDR1 MGHDK and CDR2 SYGVNS. The DNA of the CDR3 is TGTGCCAGCAGTAAATATCTGTTGGGGGAAGATACGCAGTATTTT. It translates to CASSKYLLGEDTQYF. The whole variable domain, filled in from reference TRBV25-1 and TRBJ2-3, reads EADIYQTPRYLVIGTGKKITLECSQTMGHDKMYWYQQDPGMELHLIHYSYGVNSTEKGDLSSESTVSRIRTEHFPLTLESARPSHTSQYLCASSKYLLGEDTQYFGPGTRLTVL.

With regard to this clonotype: A read error may explain this, as a much larger clone is one base away. V usage is TRBV10-2 and J usage is TRBJ1-2; D might be TRBD1 (5 bases). This CDR3 has 12 residues. The V end was cut by 8 bases, the J end by 4 bases, with 11 bases between. Germline V lookup: CDR1 WSHSY, CDR2 SAAADI. The DNA of the CDR3 is TGCGCCAGCGGTCTGGACACCTATGGCTACACCTTC. Translated, it gives CASGLDTYGYTF.